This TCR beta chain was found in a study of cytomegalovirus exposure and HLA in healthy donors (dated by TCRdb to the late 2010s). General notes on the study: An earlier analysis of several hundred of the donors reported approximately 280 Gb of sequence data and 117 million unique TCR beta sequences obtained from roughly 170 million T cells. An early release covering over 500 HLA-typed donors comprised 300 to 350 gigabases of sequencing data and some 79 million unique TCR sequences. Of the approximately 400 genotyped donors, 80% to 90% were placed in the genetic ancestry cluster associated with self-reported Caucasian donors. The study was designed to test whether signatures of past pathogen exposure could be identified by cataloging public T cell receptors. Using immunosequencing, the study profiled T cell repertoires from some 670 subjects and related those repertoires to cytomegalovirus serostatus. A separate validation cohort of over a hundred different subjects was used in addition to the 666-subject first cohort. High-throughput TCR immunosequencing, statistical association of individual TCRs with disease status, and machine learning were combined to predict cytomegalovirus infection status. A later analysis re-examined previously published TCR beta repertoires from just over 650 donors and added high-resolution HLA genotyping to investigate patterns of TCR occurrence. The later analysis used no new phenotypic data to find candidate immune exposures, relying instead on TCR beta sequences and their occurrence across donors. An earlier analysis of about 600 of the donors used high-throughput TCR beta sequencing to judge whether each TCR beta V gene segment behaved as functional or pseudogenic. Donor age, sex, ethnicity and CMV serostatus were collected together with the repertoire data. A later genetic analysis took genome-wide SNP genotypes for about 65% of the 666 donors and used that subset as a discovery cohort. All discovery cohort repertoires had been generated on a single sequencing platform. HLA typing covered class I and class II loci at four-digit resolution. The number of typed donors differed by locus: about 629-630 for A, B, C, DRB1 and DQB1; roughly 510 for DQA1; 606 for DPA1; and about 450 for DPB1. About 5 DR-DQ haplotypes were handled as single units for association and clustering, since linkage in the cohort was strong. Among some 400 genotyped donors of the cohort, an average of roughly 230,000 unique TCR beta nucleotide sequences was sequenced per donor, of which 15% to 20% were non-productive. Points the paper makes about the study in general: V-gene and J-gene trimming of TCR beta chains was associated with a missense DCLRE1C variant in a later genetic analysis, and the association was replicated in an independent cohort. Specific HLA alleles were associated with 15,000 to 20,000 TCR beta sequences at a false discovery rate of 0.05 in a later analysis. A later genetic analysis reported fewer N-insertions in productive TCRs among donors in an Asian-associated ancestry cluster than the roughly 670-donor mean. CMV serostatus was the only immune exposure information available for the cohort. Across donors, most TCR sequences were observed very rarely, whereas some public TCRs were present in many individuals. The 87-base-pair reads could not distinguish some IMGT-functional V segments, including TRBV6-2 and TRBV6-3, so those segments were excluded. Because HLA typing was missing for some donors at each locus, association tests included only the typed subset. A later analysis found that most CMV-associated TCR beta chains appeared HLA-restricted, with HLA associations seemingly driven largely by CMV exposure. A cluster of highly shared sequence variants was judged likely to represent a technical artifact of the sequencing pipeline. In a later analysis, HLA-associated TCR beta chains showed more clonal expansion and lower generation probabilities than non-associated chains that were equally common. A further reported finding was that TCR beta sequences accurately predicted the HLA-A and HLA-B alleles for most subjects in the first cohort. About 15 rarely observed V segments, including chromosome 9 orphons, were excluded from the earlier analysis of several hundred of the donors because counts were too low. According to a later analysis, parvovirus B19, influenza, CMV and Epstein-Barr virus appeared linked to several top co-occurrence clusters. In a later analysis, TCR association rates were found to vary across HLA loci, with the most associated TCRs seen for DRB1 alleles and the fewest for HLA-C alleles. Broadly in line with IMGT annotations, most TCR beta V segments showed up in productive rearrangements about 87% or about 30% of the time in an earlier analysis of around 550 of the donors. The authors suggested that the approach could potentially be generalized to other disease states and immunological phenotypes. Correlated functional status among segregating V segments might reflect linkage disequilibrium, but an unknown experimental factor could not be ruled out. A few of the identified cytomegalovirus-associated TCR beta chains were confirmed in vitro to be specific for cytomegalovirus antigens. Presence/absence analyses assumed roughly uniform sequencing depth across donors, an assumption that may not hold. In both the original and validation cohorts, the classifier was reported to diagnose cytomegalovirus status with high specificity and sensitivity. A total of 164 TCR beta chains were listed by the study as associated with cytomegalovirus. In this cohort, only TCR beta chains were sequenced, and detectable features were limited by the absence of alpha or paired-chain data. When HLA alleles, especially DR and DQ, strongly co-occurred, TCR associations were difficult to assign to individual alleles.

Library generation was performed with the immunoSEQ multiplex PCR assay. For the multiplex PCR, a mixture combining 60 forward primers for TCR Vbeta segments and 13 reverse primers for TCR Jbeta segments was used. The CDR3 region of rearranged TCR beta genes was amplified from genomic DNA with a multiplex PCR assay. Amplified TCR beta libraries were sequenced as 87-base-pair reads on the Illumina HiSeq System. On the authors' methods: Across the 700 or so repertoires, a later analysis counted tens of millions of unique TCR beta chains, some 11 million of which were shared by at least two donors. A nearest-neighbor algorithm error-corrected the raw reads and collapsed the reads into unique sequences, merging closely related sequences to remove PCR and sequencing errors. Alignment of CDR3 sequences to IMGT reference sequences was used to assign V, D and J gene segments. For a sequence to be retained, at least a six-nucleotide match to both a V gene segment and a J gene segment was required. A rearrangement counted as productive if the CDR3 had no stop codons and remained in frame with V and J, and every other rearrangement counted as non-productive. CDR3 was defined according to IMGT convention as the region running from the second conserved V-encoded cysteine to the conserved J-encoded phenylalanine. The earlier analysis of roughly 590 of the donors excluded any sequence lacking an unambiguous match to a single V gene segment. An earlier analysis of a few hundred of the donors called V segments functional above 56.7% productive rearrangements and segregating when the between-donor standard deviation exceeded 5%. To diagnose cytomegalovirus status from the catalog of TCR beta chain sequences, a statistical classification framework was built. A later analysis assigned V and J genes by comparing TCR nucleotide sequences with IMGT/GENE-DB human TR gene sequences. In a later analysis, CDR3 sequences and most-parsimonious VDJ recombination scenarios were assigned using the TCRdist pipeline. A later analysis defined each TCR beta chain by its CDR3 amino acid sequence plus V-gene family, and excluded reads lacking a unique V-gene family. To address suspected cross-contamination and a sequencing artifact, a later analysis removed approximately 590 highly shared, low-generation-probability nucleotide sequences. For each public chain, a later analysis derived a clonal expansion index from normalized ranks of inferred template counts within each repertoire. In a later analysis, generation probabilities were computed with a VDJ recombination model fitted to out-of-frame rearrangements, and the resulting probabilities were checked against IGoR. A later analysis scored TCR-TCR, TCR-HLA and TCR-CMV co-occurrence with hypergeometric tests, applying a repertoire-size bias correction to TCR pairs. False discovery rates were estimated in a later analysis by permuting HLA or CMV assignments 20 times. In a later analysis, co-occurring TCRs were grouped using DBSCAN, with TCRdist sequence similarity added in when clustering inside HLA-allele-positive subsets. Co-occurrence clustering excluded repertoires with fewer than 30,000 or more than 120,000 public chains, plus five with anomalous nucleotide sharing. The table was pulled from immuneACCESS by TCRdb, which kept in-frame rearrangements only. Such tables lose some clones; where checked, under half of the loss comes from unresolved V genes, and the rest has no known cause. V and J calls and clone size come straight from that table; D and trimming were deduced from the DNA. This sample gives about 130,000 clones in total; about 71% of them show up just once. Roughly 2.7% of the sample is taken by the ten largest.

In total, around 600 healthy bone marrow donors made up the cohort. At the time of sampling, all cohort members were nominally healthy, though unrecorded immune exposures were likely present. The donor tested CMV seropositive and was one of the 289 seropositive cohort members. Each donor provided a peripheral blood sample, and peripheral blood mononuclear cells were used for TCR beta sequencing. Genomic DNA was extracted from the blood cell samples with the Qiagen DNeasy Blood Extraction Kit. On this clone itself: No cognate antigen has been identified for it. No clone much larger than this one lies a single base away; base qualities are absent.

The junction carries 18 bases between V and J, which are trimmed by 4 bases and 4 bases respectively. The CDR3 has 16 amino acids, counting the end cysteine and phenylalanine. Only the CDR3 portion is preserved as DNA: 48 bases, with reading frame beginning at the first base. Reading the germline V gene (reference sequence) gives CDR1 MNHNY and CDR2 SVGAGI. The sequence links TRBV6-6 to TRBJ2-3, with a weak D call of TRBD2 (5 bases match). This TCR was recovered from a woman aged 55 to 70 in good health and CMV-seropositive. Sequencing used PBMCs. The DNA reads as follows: TGTGCCAGCAGTTGGCCCTTGAGGAGGACCGCAGATACGCAGTATTTT. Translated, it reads CASSWPLRRTADTQYF.